This T cell receptor (beta chain) appears in the sequencing data of a study of blood T cell repertoires in COVID-19. As for the study in general: The origin of the acute and convalescent COVID-19 samples was the United States, Italy and Spain. The analysed material was cDNA or gDNA that came from T cells, B-cell-depleted T cells, or PBMCs.

This clone was found once. Per the original data handling: Nucleated cell counts were estimated from reference gene primer amplification. Sequencing used immunoSEQ multiplex PCR; TCRdb keeps in-frame clones, though not all of them. The V and J calls and the clone size are those of that table, but D and trimming were determined from the DNA. The sample has roughly 38,000 clones; around four fifths are singletons. Trimming took 2 bases from V and 11 from J, leaving 18 bases between them. The CDR3 has 15 amino acids. The germline CDR1 and CDR2 sequences are WSHSY and SAAADI. V usage is TRBV10-2 and J usage is TRBJ1-4, with a possible D match to TRBD1 (5 bases). The clonotype was recovered from a man between 45 and 60 years old with active COVID-19. The sample was peripheral blood. CDR3 amino acids: CASSEPGRGEGKLFF. CDR3 sequence (DNA): TGCGCCAGCAGTGAGCCGGGCCGCGGGGAGGGGAAACTGTTTTTT.